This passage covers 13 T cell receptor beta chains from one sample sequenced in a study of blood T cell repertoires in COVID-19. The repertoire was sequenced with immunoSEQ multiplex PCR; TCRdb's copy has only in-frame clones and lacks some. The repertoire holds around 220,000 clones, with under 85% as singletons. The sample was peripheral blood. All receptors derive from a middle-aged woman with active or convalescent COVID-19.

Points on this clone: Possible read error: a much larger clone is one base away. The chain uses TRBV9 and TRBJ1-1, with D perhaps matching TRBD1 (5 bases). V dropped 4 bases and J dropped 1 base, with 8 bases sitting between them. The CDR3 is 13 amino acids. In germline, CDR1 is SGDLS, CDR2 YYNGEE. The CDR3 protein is CASSIGANTEAFF. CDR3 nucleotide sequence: TGTGCCAGCAGCATAGGGGCGAACACTGAAGCTTTCTTT.

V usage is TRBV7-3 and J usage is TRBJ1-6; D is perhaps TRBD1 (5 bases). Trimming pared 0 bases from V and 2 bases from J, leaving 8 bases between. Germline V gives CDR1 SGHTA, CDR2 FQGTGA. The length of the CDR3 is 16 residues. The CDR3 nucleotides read TGTGCCAGCAGCTTAACCGGGGGAACCTATAATTCACCCCTCCACTTT. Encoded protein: CASSLTGGTYNSPLHF.

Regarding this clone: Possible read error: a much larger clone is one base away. The CDR3 DNA follows: TGTGCCAGCAGCTTAGGGGAGAACACTGAAGCTTTCTTT. Residues: CASSLGENTEAFF. The chain has TRBV5-5 and TRBJ1-1; tentatively, D is TRBD1 (5 bases). This CDR3 contains 13 residues. Germline CDR1 reads SGHKS; CDR2 reads YYEKEE (reference sequence). Trimming took off 2 bases at V and 1 base at J, with 6 bases between the two ends.

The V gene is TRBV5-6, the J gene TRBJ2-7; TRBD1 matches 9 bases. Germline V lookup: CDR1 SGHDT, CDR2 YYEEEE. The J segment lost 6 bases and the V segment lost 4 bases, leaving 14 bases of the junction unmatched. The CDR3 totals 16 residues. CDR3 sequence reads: CASSTFWGQGPGEQYV. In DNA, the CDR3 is TGTGCCAGCAGCACCTTTTGGGGACAGGGCCCAGGCGAGCAGTACGTC.

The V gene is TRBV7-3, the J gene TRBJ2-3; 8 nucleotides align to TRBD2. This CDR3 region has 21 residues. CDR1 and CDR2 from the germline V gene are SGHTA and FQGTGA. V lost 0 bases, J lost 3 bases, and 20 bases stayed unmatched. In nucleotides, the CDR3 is TGTGCCAGCAGCTTAACAACGGTAGCGGGGACCCTACCGGAGGAAACAGATACGCAGTATTTT. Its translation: CASSLTTVAGTLPEETDTQYF.

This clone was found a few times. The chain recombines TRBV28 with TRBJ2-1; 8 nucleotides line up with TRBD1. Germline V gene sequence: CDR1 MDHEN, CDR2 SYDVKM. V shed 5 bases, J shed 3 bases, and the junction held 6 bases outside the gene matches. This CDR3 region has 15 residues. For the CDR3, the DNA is TGTGCCAGCAGTGTGACAGGGGATTTCTACAATGAGCAGTTCTTC. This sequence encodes CASSVTGDFYNEQFF.

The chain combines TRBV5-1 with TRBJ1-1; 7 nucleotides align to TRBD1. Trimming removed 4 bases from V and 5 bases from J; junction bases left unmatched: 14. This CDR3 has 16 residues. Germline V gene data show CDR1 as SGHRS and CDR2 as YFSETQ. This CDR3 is CASSPPVAGGETEAFF. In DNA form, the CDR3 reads TGCGCCAGCAGCCCGCCAGTTGCAGGGGGTGAGACTGAAGCTTTCTTT.

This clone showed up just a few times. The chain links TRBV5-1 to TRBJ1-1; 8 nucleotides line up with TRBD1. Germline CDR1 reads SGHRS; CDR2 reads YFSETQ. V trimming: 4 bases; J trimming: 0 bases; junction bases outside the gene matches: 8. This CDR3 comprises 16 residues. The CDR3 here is CASSPWRTGMNTEAFF. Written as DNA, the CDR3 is TGCGCCAGCAGCCCTTGGAGGACAGGGATGAACACTGAAGCTTTCTTT.

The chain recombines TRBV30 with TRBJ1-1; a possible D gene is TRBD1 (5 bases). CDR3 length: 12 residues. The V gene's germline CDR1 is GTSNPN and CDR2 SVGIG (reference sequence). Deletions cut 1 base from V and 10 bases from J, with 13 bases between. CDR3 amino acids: CAWSAPPRGAFF. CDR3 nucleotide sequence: TGTGCCTGGAGTGCCCCTCCAAGGGGAGCTTTCTTT.

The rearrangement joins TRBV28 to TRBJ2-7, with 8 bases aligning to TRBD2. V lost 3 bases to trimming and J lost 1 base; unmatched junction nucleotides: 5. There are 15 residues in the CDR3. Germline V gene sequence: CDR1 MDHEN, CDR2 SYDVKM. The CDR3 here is CASSLRGGGSYEQYF. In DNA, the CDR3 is TGTGCCAGCAGTTTGAGGGGCGGGGGGTCCTACGAGCAGTACTTC.

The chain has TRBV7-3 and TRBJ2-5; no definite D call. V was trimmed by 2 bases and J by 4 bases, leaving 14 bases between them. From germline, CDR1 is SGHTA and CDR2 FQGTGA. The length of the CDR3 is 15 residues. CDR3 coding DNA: TGTGCCAGCAGCTTATTCGGAACGTCGGGAGAGACCCAGTACTTC. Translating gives CASSLFGTSGETQYF.

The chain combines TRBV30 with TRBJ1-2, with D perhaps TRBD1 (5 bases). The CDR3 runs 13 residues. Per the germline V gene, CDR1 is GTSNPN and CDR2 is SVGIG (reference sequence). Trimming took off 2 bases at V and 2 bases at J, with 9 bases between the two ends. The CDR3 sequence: CAWSPQENYGYTF. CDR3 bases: TGTGCCTGGAGTCCACAGGAGAACTATGGCTACACCTTC.

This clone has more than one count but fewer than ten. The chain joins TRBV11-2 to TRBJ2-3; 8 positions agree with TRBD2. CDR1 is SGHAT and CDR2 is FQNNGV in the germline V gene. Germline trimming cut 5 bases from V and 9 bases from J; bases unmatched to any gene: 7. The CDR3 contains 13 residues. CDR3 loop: CASSPRSGGTQYF. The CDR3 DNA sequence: TGTGCCAGCAGCCCCCGAAGCGGGGGAACGCAGTATTTT.